The present T cell receptor (beta chain) was sequenced within a study of cytotoxic CD8 clonotypes in ibrutinib-treated CLL. In the study overall: Samples showed on average about 250,000 productive templates and roughly 90,000 productive rearrangements.

From germline, CDR1 is SNHLY and CDR2 FYNNEI. The CDR3 runs to 14 residues. V dropped 7 bases and J dropped 3 bases, with 15 bases sitting between them. Using immunoSEQ multiplex PCR, the repertoire was profiled, and TCRdb retains in-frame clones only, with some absent. The repertoire holds some 20,000 clones, with roughly 75% as singletons. The chain carries TRBV2 and TRBJ1-1; D remains unclear. The sample consisted of PBMCs, taken before ibrutinib treatment. The receptor's source is a human donor with chronic lymphocytic leukemia. CDR3 amino acids: CASTSRFEHTEAFF. In DNA, the CDR3 is TGTGCCAGCACATCCCGGTTCGAACACACTGAAGCTTTCTTT.